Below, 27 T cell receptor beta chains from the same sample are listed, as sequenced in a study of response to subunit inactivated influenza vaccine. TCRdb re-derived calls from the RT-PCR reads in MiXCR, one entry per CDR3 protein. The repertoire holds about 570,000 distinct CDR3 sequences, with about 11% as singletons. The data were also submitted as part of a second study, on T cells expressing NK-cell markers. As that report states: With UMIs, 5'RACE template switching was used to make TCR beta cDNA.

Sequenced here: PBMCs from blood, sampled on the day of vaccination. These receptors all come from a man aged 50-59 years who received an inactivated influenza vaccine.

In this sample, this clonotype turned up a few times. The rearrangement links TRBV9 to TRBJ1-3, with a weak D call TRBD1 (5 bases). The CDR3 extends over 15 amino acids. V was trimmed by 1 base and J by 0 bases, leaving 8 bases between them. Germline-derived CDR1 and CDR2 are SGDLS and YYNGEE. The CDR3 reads CASSVQGNSGNTIYF. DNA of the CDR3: TGTGCCAGCAGCGTACAGGGTAACTCTGGAAACACCATATATTTT.

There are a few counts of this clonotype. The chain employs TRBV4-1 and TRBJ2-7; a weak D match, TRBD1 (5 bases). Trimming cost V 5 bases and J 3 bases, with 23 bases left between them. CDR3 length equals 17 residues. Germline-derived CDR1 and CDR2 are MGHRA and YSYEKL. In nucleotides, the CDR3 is TGCGCCAGCAGCAGGGCTACGGCAGGGATCCCTCTCTACGAGCAGTACTTC. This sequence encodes CASSRATAGIPLYEQYF.

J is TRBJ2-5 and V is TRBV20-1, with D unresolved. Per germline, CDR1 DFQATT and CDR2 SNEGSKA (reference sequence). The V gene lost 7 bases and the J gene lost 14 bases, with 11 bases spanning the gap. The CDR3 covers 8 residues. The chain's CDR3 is CSGAPRYF. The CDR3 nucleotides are TGCAGTGGGGCACCGCGATACTTC.

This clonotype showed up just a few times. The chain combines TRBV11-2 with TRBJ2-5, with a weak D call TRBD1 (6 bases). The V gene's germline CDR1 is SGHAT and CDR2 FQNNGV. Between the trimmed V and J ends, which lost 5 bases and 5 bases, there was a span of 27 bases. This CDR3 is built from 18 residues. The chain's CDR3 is CASSLHRPGGRGRETQYF. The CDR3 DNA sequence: TGTGCCAGCAGCCTACACCGTCCTGGGGGCAGGGGTCGGGAGACCCAGTACTTC.

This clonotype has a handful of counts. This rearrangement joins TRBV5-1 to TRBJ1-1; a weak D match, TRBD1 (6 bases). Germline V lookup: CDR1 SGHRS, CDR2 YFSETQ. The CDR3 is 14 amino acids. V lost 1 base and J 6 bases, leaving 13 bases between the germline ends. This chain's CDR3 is CASSLRTGSAEAFF. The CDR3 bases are TGCGCCAGCAGCTTGAGAACAGGGAGCGCTGAAGCTTTCTTT.

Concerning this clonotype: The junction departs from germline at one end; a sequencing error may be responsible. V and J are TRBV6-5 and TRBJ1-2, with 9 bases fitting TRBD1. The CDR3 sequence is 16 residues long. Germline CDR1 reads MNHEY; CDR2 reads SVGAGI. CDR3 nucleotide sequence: TGTGCCAGCACTTACAGGGGGGACAGGGCGAGATATGGCTACACCTTC. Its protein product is CASTYRGDRARYGYTF.

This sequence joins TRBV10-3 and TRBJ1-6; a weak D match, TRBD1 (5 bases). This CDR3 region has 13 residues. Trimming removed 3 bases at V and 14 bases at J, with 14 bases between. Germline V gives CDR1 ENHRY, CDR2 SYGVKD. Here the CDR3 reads CAISDIREGTLHF. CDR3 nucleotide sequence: TGTGCCATCAGTGATATCAGGGAGGGGACCCTCCACTTT.

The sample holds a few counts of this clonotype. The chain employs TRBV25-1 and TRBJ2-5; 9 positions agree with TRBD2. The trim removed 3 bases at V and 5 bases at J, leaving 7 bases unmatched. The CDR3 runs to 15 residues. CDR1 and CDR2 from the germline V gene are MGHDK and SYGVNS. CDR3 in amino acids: CASSEMAGGLETQYF. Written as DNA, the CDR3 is TGTGCCAGCAGTGAGATGGCGGGAGGGCTCGAGACCCAGTACTTC.

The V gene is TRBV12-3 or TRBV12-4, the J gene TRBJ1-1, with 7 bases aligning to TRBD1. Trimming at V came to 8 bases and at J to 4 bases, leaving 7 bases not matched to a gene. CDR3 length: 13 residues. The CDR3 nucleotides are TGTGCCAGCTCACCGACAGGGTCCACTGAAGCTTTCTTT. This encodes CASSPTGSTEAFF.

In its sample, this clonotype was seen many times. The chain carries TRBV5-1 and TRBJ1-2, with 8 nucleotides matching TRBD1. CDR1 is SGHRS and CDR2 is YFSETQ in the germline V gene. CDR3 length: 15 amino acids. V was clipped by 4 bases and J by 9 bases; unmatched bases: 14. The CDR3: CASSQKGQDENSYTF. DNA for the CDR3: TGCGCCAGCAGCCAGAAGGGACAGGACGAGAATAGCTACACCTTC.

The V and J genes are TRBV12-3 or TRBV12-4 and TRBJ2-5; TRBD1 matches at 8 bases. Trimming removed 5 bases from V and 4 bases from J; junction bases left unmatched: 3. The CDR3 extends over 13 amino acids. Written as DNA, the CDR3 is TGTGCCAGCAGTGCAGGGGGCAGAGAGACCCAGTACTTC. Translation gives CASSAGGRETQYF.

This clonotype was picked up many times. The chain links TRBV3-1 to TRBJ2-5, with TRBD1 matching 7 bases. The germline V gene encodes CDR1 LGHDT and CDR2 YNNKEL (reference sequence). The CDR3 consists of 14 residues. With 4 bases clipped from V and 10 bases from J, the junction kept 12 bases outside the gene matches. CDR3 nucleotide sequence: TGTGCCAGCAGCCCACCGGGACAGACCCCTGGCCAGTACTTC. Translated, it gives CASSPPGQTPGQYF.

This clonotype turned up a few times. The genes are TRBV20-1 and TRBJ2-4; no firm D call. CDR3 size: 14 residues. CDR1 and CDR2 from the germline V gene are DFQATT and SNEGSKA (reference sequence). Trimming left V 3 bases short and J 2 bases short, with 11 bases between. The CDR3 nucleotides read TGCAGTGCTAGTCCCTGGGAAACCAAAAACATTCAGTACTTC. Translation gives CSASPWETKNIQYF.

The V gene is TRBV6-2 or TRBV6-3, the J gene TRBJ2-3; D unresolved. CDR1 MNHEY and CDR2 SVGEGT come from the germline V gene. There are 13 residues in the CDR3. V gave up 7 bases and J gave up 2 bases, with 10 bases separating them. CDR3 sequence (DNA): TGTGCCAGCATCGGATCTCTCACAGATACGCAGTATTTT. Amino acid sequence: CASIGSLTDTQYF.

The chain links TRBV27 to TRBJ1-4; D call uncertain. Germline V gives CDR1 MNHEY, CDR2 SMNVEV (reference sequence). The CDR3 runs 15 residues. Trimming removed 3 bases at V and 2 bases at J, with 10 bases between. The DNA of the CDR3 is TGTGCCAGCAGTTTTGGTGCCTACACTAATGAAAAACTGTTTTTT. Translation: CASSFGAYTNEKLFF.

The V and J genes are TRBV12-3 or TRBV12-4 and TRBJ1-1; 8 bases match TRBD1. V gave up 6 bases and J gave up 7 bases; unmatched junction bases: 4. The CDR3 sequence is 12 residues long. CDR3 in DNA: TGTGCCAGCAGCGGTGGACAGGGTGAAGCTTTCTTT. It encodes CASSGGQGEAFF.

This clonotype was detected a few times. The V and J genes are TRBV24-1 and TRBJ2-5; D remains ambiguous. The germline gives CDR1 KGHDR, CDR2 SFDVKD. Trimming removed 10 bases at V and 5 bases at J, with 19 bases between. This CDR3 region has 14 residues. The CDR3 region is CATAAWASTETQYF. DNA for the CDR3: TGTGCCACGGCAGCCTGGGCGAGTACGGAGACCCAGTACTTC.

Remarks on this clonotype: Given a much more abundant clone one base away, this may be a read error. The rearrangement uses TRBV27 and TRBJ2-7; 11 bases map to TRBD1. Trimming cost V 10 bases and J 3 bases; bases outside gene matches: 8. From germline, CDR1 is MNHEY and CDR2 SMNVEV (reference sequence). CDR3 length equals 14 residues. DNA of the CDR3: TGTGCCACCCGAGGGGGACAGGGGGTCTACGAGCAGTACTTC. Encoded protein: CATRGGQGVYEQYF.

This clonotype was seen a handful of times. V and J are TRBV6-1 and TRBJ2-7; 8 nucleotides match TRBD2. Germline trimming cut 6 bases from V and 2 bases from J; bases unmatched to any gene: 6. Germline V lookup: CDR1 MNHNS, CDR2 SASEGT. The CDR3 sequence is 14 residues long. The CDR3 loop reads CASSIAGPAYEQYF. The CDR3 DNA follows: TGTGCCAGCAGCATAGCGGGACCGGCCTACGAGCAGTACTTC.

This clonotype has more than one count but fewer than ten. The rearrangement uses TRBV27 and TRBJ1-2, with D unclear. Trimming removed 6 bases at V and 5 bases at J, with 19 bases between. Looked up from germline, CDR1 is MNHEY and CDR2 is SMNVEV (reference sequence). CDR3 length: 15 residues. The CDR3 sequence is CASRKADARRYGYTF. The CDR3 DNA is TGTGCCAGCAGGAAGGCGGACGCCAGGCGATATGGCTACACCTTC.

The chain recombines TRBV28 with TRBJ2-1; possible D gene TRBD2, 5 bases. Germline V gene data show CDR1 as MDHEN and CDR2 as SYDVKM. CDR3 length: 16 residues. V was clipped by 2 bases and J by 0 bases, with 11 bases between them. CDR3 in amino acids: CASSLRRANSYNEQFF. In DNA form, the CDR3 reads TGTGCCAGCAGTTTAAGGCGGGCCAACTCCTACAATGAGCAGTTCTTC.

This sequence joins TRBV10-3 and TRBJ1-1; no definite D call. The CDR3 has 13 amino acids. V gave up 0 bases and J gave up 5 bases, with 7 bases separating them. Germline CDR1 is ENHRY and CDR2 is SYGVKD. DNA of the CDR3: TGTGCCATCAGTGAGTCGGTGAGAACTGAAGCTTTCTTT. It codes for CAISESVRTEAFF.

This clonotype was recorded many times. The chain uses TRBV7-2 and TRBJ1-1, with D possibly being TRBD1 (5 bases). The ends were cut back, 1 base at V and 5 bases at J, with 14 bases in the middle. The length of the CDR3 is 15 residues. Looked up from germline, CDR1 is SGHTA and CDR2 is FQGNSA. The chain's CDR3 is CASSLGQGGWTEAFF. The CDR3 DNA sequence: TGTGCCAGCAGCTTAGGGCAGGGAGGTTGGACTGAAGCTTTCTTT.

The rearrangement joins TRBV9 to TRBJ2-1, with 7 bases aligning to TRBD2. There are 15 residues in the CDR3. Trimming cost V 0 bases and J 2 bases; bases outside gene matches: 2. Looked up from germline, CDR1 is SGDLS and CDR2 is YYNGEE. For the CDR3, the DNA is TGTGCCAGCAGCGTAGAGGCGGGAGCCTACAATGAGCAGTTCTTC. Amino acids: CASSVEAGAYNEQFF.

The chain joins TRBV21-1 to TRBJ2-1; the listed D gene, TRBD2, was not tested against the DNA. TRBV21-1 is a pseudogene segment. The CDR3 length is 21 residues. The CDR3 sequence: CASSDGIGGDAGGHCYNEQFF. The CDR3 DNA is TGTGCCAGCAGCGACGGGATCGGAGGGGATGCGGGAGGGCATTGCTACAATGAGCAGTTCTTC.

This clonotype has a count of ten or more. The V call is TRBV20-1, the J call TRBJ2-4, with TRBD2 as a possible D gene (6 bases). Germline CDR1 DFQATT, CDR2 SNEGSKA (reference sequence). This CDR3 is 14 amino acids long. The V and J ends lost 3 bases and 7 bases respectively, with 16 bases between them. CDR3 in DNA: TGCAGTGCTAGTACCGGCGGGGTTAGGAACATTCAGTACTTC. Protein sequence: CSASTGGVRNIQYF.

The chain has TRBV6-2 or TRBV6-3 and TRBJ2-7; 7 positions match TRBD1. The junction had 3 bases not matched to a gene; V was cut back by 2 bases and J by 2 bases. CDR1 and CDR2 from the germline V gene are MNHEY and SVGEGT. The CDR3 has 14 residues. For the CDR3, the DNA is TGTGCCAGCAGTTACCAGGGGACAGCCTACGAGCAGTACTTC. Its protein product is CASSYQGTAYEQYF.